Listed below are T cell receptor beta chains from one sample, sequenced in a study of beta chain features in type 1 diabetes. Generated by immunoSEQ multiplex PCR, the TCRdb table keeps only in-frame clones and is missing some. The sample has 140,000 to 150,000 clones, approximately 13% seen once. Specimen: central memory CD4+ T cells from blood. Receptors originate from a man between 18 and 35 years old with type 1 diabetes. The CDR3 runs from the conserved cysteine through the conserved F or W. The order of the fields is clone size, J gene, V gene, D gene, CDR3 length, CDR3 protein, CDR3 DNA. The D gene is left open where the match is weak. A clone size is listed for some rows: how often the clone was seen (once, few, many), or a class if it is expanded.

size: NA; J: TRBJ1-2; V: TRBV2; D: TRBD1; length: 15; CDR3: CASSETSVGTAGYTF; DNA: TGTGCCAGCAGTGAAACCTCAGTGGGGACAGCTGGCTACACCTTC
size: many; J: TRBJ2-5; V: TRBV9; D: NA; length: 16; CDR3: CASSVAASSIQETQYF; DNA: TGTGCCAGCAGCGTAGCGGCTAGCAGTATCCAAGAGACCCAGTACTTC
size: NA; J: TRBJ1-5; V: TRBV30; D: NA; length: 12; CDR3: CAWGRYQRPQHF; DNA: TGTGCCTGGGGCCGCTATCAAAGGCCCCAGCATTTT
size: few; J: TRBJ2-5; V: TRBV5-8; D: NA; length: 14; CDR3: CASSLVRTQETQYF; DNA: TGTGCCAGCAGCTTGGTGAGAACCCAAGAGACCCAGTACTTC
size: few; J: TRBJ1-1; V: TRBV2; D: TRBD1; length: 15; CDR3: CASIRDRSMNTEAFF; DNA: TGTGCCAGCATTAGGGACAGGAGCATGAACACTGAAGCTTTCTTT
size: few; J: TRBJ2-1; V: TRBV7-3; D: NA; length: 16; CDR3: CASSLFYSGEYNEQFF; DNA: TGTGCCAGCAGCCTATTTTATTCGGGCGAGTACAATGAGCAGTTCTTC
size: few; J: TRBJ2-1; V: TRBV7-9; D: NA; length: 13; CDR3: CASSYPLMNEQFF; DNA: TGTGCCAGCAGCTACCCCCTGATGAATGAGCAGTTCTTC
size: few; J: TRBJ1-3; V: TRBV6-1; D: NA; length: 14; CDR3: CASSEKLGENTIYF; DNA: TGTGCCAGCAGTGAGAAACTAGGAGAGAACACCATATATTTT
size: NA; J: TRBJ2-7; V: TRBV10-2; D: TRBD2; length: 13; CDR3: CASRGLAADEQYF; DNA: TGCGCCAGCAGGGGACTAGCGGCAGACGAGCAGTACTTC
size: few; J: TRBJ2-1; V: TRBV4-1; D: TRBD2; length: 19; CDR3: CASSQDWLAGGRSYNEQFF; DNA: TGCGCCAGCAGCCAAGATTGGCTAGCGGGGGGCAGATCCTACAATGAGCAGTTCTTC
size: few; J: TRBJ2-7; V: TRBV2; D: TRBD1; length: 14; CDR3: CASRGTGGWYEQYF; DNA: TGTGCCAGCAGGGGGACAGGGGGCTGGTACGAGCAGTACTTC
size: NA; J: TRBJ1-2; V: TRBV30; D: NA; length: 13; CDR3: CAWSPDSIYGYTF; DNA: TGTGCCTGGAGTCCCGACAGTATCTATGGCTACACCTTC
size: few; J: TRBJ2-1; V: TRBV5-8; D: TRBD2; length: 16; CDR3: CASSLGSSGWHNEQFF; DNA: TGTGCCAGCAGCTTGGGGTCTAGCGGGTGGCACAATGAGCAGTTCTTC
size: NA; J: TRBJ2-3; V: TRBV13; D: TRBD2; length: 18; CDR3: CASSLERRTSGGVGTQYF; DNA: TGTGCCAGCAGCTTAGAGCGGAGGACTAGCGGGGGAGTAGGTACGCAGTATTTT
size: NA; J: TRBJ2-7; V: TRBV19; D: NA; length: 13; CDR3: CASSKEGSYEQYF; DNA: TGTGCCAGTAGTAAGGAAGGCTCCTACGAGCAGTACTTC
size: few; J: TRBJ2-3; V: TRBV28; D: NA; length: 16; CDR3: CASSPSGITSTDTQYF; DNA: TGTGCCAGCAGTCCCTCAGGGATTACTAGCACAGATACGCAGTATTTT
size: NA; J: TRBJ1-1; V: TRBV5-6; D: TRBD1; length: 15; CDR3: CASSSLYRGDAEAFF; DNA: TGTGCCAGCAGCTCCCTATACAGGGGGGACGCTGAAGCTTTCTTT
size: NA; J: TRBJ2-1; V: TRBV11-1; D: TRBD2; length: 13; CDR3: CGSSGGPYNEQFF; DNA: TGTGGGTCTAGCGGGGGACCATACAATGAGCAGTTCTTC
size: NA; J: TRBJ2-3; V: TRBV5-1; D: TRBD1; length: 15; CDR3: CASSPGTVRTDTQYF; DNA: TGCGCCAGCAGCCCGGGGACAGTCCGGACAGATACGCAGTATTTT
size: NA; J: TRBJ1-1; V: TRBV19; D: NA; length: 15; CDR3: CASSTDLTVNTEAFF; DNA: TGTGCCAGTAGTACCGACCTGACAGTTAACACTGAAGCTTTCTTT
size: NA; J: TRBJ1-6; V: TRBV30; D: NA; length: 14; CDR3: CAWSVGNMNSPLHF; DNA: TGTGCCTGGAGTGTAGGTAATATGAATTCACCCCTCCACTTT
size: NA; J: TRBJ1-2; V: TRBV5-1; D: TRBD1; length: 18; CDR3: CASSLDGTGRGYDYGYTF; DNA: TGCGCCAGCAGCTTGGATGGGACAGGGCGTGGATACGACTATGGCTACACCTTC
size: few; J: TRBJ1-2; V: TRBV2; D: NA; length: 15; CDR3: CASSEDLDKSYGYTF; DNA: TGTGCCAGCAGTGAAGATTTGGACAAATCCTATGGCTACACCTTC
size: few; J: TRBJ2-1; V: TRBV5-1; D: TRBD2; length: 15; CDR3: CASSLVLAGANEQFF; DNA: TGCGCCAGCAGCTTGGTACTAGCGGGGGCGAATGAGCAGTTCTTC
size: once; J: TRBJ1-6; V: TRBV30; D: NA; length: 13; CDR3: CAWSVYGYSPLHF; DNA: TGTGCCTGGAGTGTATACGGTTATTCACCCCTCCACTTT
size: few; J: TRBJ2-1; V: TRBV28; D: NA; length: 14; CDR3: CASSHPQGFNEQFF; DNA: TGTGCCAGCAGTCATCCCCAGGGATTCAATGAGCAGTTCTTC
size: NA; J: TRBJ1-1; V: TRBV7-6; D: NA; length: 14; CDR3: CASSLGAGESEAFF; DNA: TGTGCCAGCTCCCTGGGGGCGGGGGAATCTGAAGCTTTCTTT
size: NA; J: TRBJ2-1; V: TRBV7-9; D: NA; length: 12; CDR3: CASSFVDNEQFF; DNA: TGTGCCAGCAGCTTTGTGGACAATGAGCAGTTCTTC
size: few; J: TRBJ2-5; V: TRBV11-2; D: NA; length: 13; CDR3: CASSLVGQETQYF; DNA: TGTGCCAGCAGCTTAGTGGGGCAGGAGACCCAGTACTTC
size: few; J: TRBJ1-1; V: TRBV30; D: NA; length: 8; CDR3: CAWGMGFF; DNA: TGTGCCTGGGGGATGGGTTTCTTT
size: NA; J: TRBJ2-7; V: TRBV28; D: TRBD1; length: 16; CDR3: CASSPRQGGSFYEQYF; DNA: TGTGCCAGCAGTCCTCGACAGGGGGGTTCCTTCTACGAGCAGTACTTC
size: few; J: TRBJ1-1; V: TRBV29-1; D: TRBD1; length: 13; CDR3: CSVRDRGNAEAFF; DNA: TGCAGCGTGAGGGACAGGGGGAACGCTGAAGCTTTCTTT
size: few; J: TRBJ1-6; V: TRBV4-1; D: NA; length: 15; CDR3: CASSQDDASYSPLHF; DNA: TGCGCCAGCAGCCAAGATGACGCCAGTTATTCACCCCTCCACTTT
size: few; J: TRBJ2-5; V: TRBV5-6; D: TRBD1; length: 13; CDR3: CASSRQGQETQYF; DNA: TGTGCCAGCAGCCGACAGGGTCAAGAGACCCAGTACTTC
size: NA; J: TRBJ2-7; V: TRBV18; D: NA; length: 13; CDR3: CASSSPENYEQYF; DNA: TGTGCCAGCTCATCCCCAGAGAACTACGAGCAGTACTTC
size: NA; J: TRBJ1-1; V: TRBV14; D: NA; length: 11; CDR3: CASRSRGEAFF; DNA: TGTGCCAGCAGATCCAGGGGTGAAGCTTTCTTT
size: NA; J: TRBJ2-7; V: TRBV18; D: NA; length: 14; CDR3: CASSGMGRDYEQYF; DNA: TGTGCCAGCTCAGGTATGGGACGGGACTACGAGCAGTACTTC
size: few; J: TRBJ2-6; V: TRBV5-1; D: NA; length: 15; CDR3: CASSLVANGANVLTF; DNA: TGCGCCAGCAGCTTGGTGGCCAATGGGGCCAACGTCCTGACTTTC
size: NA; J: TRBJ2-7; V: TRBV7-2; D: NA; length: 16; CDR3: CASSPGRDTNSYEQYF; DNA: TGTGCCAGCAGCCCGGGACGGGACACCAACTCCTACGAGCAGTACTTC
size: NA; J: TRBJ2-5; V: TRBV5-1; D: TRBD1; length: 15; CDR3: CASAMAGTGEETQYF; DNA: TGCGCCAGCGCGATGGCCGGGACAGGGGAGGAGACCCAGTACTTC
size: NA; J: TRBJ2-5; V: TRBV7-9; D: NA; length: 13; CDR3: CASSDGTQETQYF; DNA: TGTGCCAGCTCAGACGGGACCCAAGAGACCCAGTACTTC
size: NA; J: TRBJ1-4; V: TRBV14; D: NA; length: 12; CDR3: CASSRGNEKLFF; DNA: TGTGCCAGCAGCCGAGGGAATGAAAAACTGTTTTTT
size: NA; J: TRBJ2-3; V: TRBV6-5; D: NA; length: 11; CDR3: CASSQGNTQYF; DNA: TGTGCCAGCAGCCAGGGGAATACGCAGTATTTT
size: NA; J: TRBJ2-1; V: TRBV10-3; D: TRBD2; length: 15; CDR3: CASSPGLGIYNEQFF; DNA: TGTGCCAGCAGTCCGGGACTAGGAATTTACAATGAGCAGTTCTTC
size: NA; J: TRBJ1-6; V: TRBV6-5; D: TRBD1; length: 14; CDR3: CASRPGQENSPLHF; DNA: TGTGCCAGCAGACCCGGACAGGAAAATTCACCCCTCCACTTT
size: few; J: TRBJ2-7; V: TRBV10-3; D: TRBD2; length: 14; CDR3: CAADPSGRSYEQYF; DNA: TGTGCCGCAGACCCTAGCGGGAGGTCCTACGAGCAGTACTTC
size: few; J: TRBJ2-3; V: TRBV11-1; D: NA; length: 14; CDR3: CASRDRDRTDTQYF; DNA: TGTGCCAGCCGGGATCGGGACCGGACAGATACGCAGTATTTT
size: NA; J: TRBJ2-7; V: TRBV4-1; D: TRBD1; length: 17; CDR3: CASSQWSGQGFSYEQYF; DNA: TGCGCCAGCAGCCAATGGTCGGGACAGGGTTTCTCCTACGAGCAGTACTTC
size: NA; J: TRBJ2-1; V: TRBV11-1; D: TRBD2; length: 15; CDR3: CASRAGLAGGNEQFF; DNA: TGTGCCAGCAGAGCCGGACTAGCGGGGGGGAATGAGCAGTTCTTC
size: few; J: TRBJ2-3; V: TRBV6-1; D: NA; length: 16; CDR3: CASSEFGGQSTDTQYF; DNA: TGTGCCAGCAGTGAATTCGGGGGCCAAAGCACAGATACGCAGTATTTT
size: many; J: TRBJ1-2; V: TRBV25-1; D: NA; length: 14; CDR3: CASSDRGRNYGYTF; DNA: TGTGCCAGCAGTGATCGGGGCCGCAACTATGGCTACACCTTC
size: few; J: TRBJ2-3; V: TRBV2; D: TRBD1; length: 14; CDR3: CASVTGGYADTQYF; DNA: TGTGCCAGCGTGACAGGGGGCTATGCAGATACGCAGTATTTT
size: few; J: TRBJ2-5; V: TRBV9; D: NA; length: 13; CDR3: CASSVAIGETQYF; DNA: TGTGCCAGCAGCGTAGCTATAGGCGAGACCCAGTACTTC
size: NA; J: TRBJ1-4; V: TRBV2; D: TRBD1; length: 16; CDR3: CASSRTGGTTNEKLFF; DNA: TGTGCCAGCAGTCGGACAGGGGGCACAACTAATGAAAAACTGTTTTTT
size: many; J: TRBJ2-5; V: TRBV6-4; D: NA; length: 12; CDR3: CASSDSGETQYF; DNA: TGTGCCAGCAGTGACTCGGGAGAGACCCAGTACTTC
size: few; J: TRBJ2-1; V: TRBV10-1; D: TRBD1; length: 15; CDR3: CASSAGTGSYNEQFF; DNA: TGCGCCAGCAGCGCGGGGACAGGTTCCTACAATGAGCAGTTCTTC
size: few; J: TRBJ1-2; V: TRBV14; D: NA; length: 12; CDR3: CASSHDGNGYTF; DNA: TGTGCCAGCAGCCATGACGGCAATGGCTACACCTTC
size: NA; J: TRBJ2-7; V: TRBV5-4; D: TRBD1; length: 15; CDR3: CASSLAPGQSREQYF; DNA: TGTGCCAGCAGCTTAGCACCGGGACAGTCAAGGGAGCAGTACTTC